A single sample gave rise to the 31 T cell receptor beta chains below, sequenced in a study of technical replicates of blood from several donors. Repertoires were generated with immunoSEQ multiplex PCR, while TCRdb's copy carries only in-frame clones and drops some. The sample has 76,000 or so clones; approximately 86% are singletons. Sequences were obtained from PBMCs. The receptors were sampled from a human donor in good health. Some clones in this sample may be carry-over from other donors' samples.

V gene TRBV11-2 combines with J gene TRBJ2-7, with 8 bases matching TRBD2. CDR1 is SGHAT and CDR2 is FQNNGV in the germline V gene. The trim removed 7 bases at V and 4 bases at J, leaving 6 bases unmatched. This CDR3 is built from 13 residues. As DNA, the CDR3 is TGTGCCAGCATCAAACGGGGGGGATACGAGCAGTACTTC. Amino acids: CASIKRGGYEQYF.

The chain is built from TRBV6-4 and TRBJ2-7, with 7 bases lining up with TRBD2. The CDR3 sequence is 15 residues long. Germline V CDR1 and CDR2: MRHNA, SNTAGT. With V trimmed by 4 bases and J by 5 bases, 11 bases remained unmatched. This CDR3 reads CASSVSWGGSHEQYF. In DNA form, the CDR3 reads TGTGCCAGCAGTGTCAGCTGGGGGGGATCCCACGAGCAGTACTTC.

This clone appeared once. The J gene is TRBJ1-1, the V gene TRBV7-8; the match to TRBD1 covers 9 bases. The CDR3 contains 15 residues. V trimming: 3 bases; J trimming: 5 bases; junction bases outside the gene matches: 7. CDR1 SGHVS and CDR2 FQNEAQ come from the germline V gene. For the CDR3, the DNA is TGTGCCAGCAGCTTCGACAGGGGGAAAAAGACTGAAGCTTTCTTT. Its translation: CASSFDRGKKTEAFF.

This chain joins TRBV18 and TRBJ2-1; D call uncertain. Trimming removed 5 bases from V and 7 bases from J, with 15 bases in between. CDR3 length: 14 amino acids. Germline CDR1 is KGHSH and CDR2 is LQKENI. The CDR3 DNA sequence: TGTGCCAGCTCAGGTTACGCCAGGTATAATGAGCAGTTCTTC. This encodes CASSGYARYNEQFF. The full variable domain, its missing parts supplied by reference TRBV18 and TRBJ2-1, is NAGVMQNPRHLVRRRGQEARLRCSPMKGHSHVYWYRQLPEEGLKFMVYLQKENIIDESGMPKERFSAEFPKEGPSILRIQQVVRGDSAAYFCASSGYARYNEQFFGPGTRLTVL.

In DNA form, the CDR3 reads TGCGCCAGCAGCCCGGGGACAGTAACCAATCAGCCCCAGCATTTT. Translation gives CASSPGTVTNQPQHF. The genes are TRBV5-1 and TRBJ1-5; 7 bases align to TRBD1. This CDR3 is 15 amino acids long. Germline V CDR1 and CDR2: SGHRS, YFSETQ. With 4 bases clipped from V and 3 bases from J, the junction kept 7 bases outside the gene matches.

The rearrangement links TRBV19 to TRBJ1-2, with 7 nucleotides matching TRBD1. The germline V gene encodes CDR1 LNHDA and CDR2 SQIVND (reference sequence). The CDR3 has 17 residues. Trimming removed 2 bases from V and 2 bases from J; junction bases left unmatched: 11. The chain's CDR3 is CASSIRDRARGNYGYTF. In DNA, the CDR3 is TGTGCCAGTAGTATACGCGACAGGGCACGGGGAAACTATGGCTACACCTTC.

The chain links TRBV9 to TRBJ2-5; D not resolved. Germline loops: CDR1 SGDLS, CDR2 YYNGEE. The CDR3 loop spans 15 amino acids. V lost 0 bases and J 4 bases, leaving 13 bases between the germline ends. CDR3 sequence: CASSVAPSRLETQYF. Here the CDR3 DNA reads TGTGCCAGCAGCGTAGCACCTAGTCGTCTAGAGACCCAGTACTTC. Combining the CDR3 with reference TRBV9 and TRBJ2-5 gives the whole variable domain DSGVTQTPKHLITATGQRVTLRCSPRSGDLSVYWYQQSLDQGLQFLIQYYNGEERAKGNILERFSAQQFPDLHSELNLSSLELGDSALYFCASSVAPSRLETQYFGPGTRLLVL.

The gene calls are TRBV6-5 and TRBJ1-5; tentative D call: TRBD1 (5 bases). CDR3 length equals 13 residues. From germline, CDR1 is MNHEY and CDR2 SVGAGI. With 5 bases removed from V and 7 bases from J, the gap between germline ends came to 12 bases. For the CDR3, the DNA is TGTGCCAGCAGTGCGTCCCAGGGACAGCCCCAGCATTTT. It translates to CASSASQGQPQHF.

V usage is TRBV9 and J usage is TRBJ2-7; D might be TRBD1 (6 bases). The CDR3 covers 12 residues. The V gene's germline CDR1 is SGDLS and CDR2 YYNGEE. Trimming left V 3 bases short and J 3 bases short, with 7 bases between. The CDR3 region has the DNA TGTGCCAGCAGCGAGACAGGCTACGAGCAGTACTTC. Encoded protein: CASSETGYEQYF.

This clone was seen a single time. This chain joins TRBV5-1 and TRBJ2-2, with 10 bases identical to TRBD2. The CDR3 sequence is 15 residues long. With V trimmed by 1 base and J by 6 bases, 3 bases remained unmatched. From germline, CDR1 is SGHRS and CDR2 YFSETQ. This chain's CDR3 is CASSLTSGAAGELFF. The CDR3 DNA reads TGCGCCAGCAGCTTGACTAGCGGGGCGGCCGGGGAGCTGTTTTTT.

This clone has only one observation. The chain is built from TRBV5-1 and TRBJ2-7; 7 bases agree with TRBD2. CDR1 and CDR2 (germline): SGHRS, YFSETQ. The CDR3 sequence is 15 residues long. V trimming: 4 bases; J trimming: 7 bases; junction bases outside the gene matches: 14. Here the CDR3 reads CASSPHDGGMGEQYF. The CDR3 nucleotides are TGCGCCAGCAGCCCCCACGACGGGGGGATGGGTGAGCAGTACTTC.

The chain joins TRBV18 to TRBJ1-4; 8 bases match TRBD1. Trimming took 0 bases from V and 5 from J; bases not matched to a gene: 2. Germline CDR1 reads KGHSH; CDR2 reads LQKENI. The CDR3 contains 15 residues. In DNA, the CDR3 is TGTGCCAGCTCACCACCCGGACAGGGCAATGAAAAACTGTTTTTT. Translation: CASSPPGQGNEKLFF.

This chain links TRBV6-4 with TRBJ1-2; 7 bases agree with TRBD1. The J segment lost 7 bases and the V segment lost 0 bases, leaving 5 bases of the junction unmatched. This CDR3 is 14 amino acids long. Germline-derived CDR1 and CDR2 are MRHNA and SNTAGT. CDR3 sequence (DNA): TGTGCCAGCAGTGACTCGACAGGGTCTCGTGGCTACACCTTC. Protein: CASSDSTGSRGYTF.

The J gene is TRBJ2-7, the V gene TRBV6-6; D gene unclear. This CDR3 has 13 residues. The germline gives CDR1 MNHNY, CDR2 SVGAGI (reference sequence). Trimming stripped 2 bases from V and 2 bases from J, with 7 bases between. In nucleotides, the CDR3 is TGTGCCAGCAGTTACCTGGCAGCCTACGAGCAGTACTTC. Translated, it gives CASSYLAAYEQYF.

V is TRBV28 and J is TRBJ1-2; a possible D gene is TRBD1 (5 bases). The V gene's germline CDR1 is MDHEN and CDR2 SYDVKM. The V and J ends lost 3 bases and 5 bases respectively, with 13 bases between them. The CDR3 runs 14 residues. CDR3 amino acids: CASSFGSGGYGYTF. For the CDR3, the DNA is TGTGCCAGCAGTTTTGGTAGTGGGGGGTATGGCTACACCTTC.

V is TRBV2 and J is TRBJ1-1; TRBD1 might be the D (5 bases). This CDR3 spans 13 amino acids. V gave up 4 bases and J gave up 5 bases, with 11 bases separating them. CDR1 is SNHLY, CDR2 FYNNEI, per germline. The CDR3 reads CASSAQGRTEAFF. In DNA, the CDR3 is TGTGCCAGCAGTGCTCAGGGTCGAACTGAAGCTTTCTTT. Full variable domain (missing parts from reference TRBV2 and TRBJ1-1): EPEVTQTPSHQVTQMGQEVILRCVPISNHLYFYWYRQILGQKVEFLVSFYNNEISEKSEIFDDQFSVERPDGSNFTLKIRSTKLEDSAMYFCASSAQGRTEAFFGQGTRLTVV.

V and J are TRBV5-1 and TRBJ2-1; 9 bases match TRBD2. With V trimmed by 2 bases and J by 0 bases, 0 bases remained unmatched. This CDR3 is 15 amino acids long. Germline CDR1 SGHRS, CDR2 YFSETQ. DNA for the CDR3: TGCGCCAGCAGCTTTAGCGGGAGCTCCTACAATGAGCAGTTCTTC. Translation: CASSFSGSSYNEQFF.

This clone has only one observation. V usage is TRBV4-3 and J usage is TRBJ2-5; the match to TRBD2 covers 15 bases. CDR3 length: 17 residues. The V gene end was trimmed by 1 base and the J gene end by 10 bases; junction bases not matched to a gene: 10. Germline V gene sequence: CDR1 LGHNA, CDR2 YSLEER. The CDR3 here is CASSQGPPGLAGGNQYF. DNA for the CDR3: TGCGCCAGCAGCCAAGGTCCCCCTGGACTAGCGGGGGGGAACCAGTACTTC.

The rearrangement joins TRBV6-1 to TRBJ2-5, with 8 bases identical to TRBD1. Germline CDR1 MNHNS, CDR2 SASEGT. There are 13 residues in the CDR3. V shed 4 bases and J 5 bases; nucleotides not matched to a gene: 3. CDR3 in amino acids: CASSVTGAETQYF. CDR3 in DNA: TGTGCCAGCAGTGTGACAGGGGCGGAGACCCAGTACTTC.

The chain links TRBV7-7 to TRBJ2-3; 9 nucleotides line up with TRBD2. Germline trimming cut 4 bases from V and 8 bases from J; bases unmatched to any gene: 10. Germline-derived CDR1 and CDR2 are SSHAT and FNYEAQ (reference sequence). The CDR3 length is 15 residues. In nucleotides, the CDR3 is TGTGCCAGCAGCTCACTAGCGGGCGTTTTGGGTACGCAGTATTTT. It specifies CASSSLAGVLGTQYF.

The chain has TRBV19 and TRBJ2-7; D possibly corresponds to TRBD2 (6 bases). This CDR3 comprises 14 residues. CDR1 and CDR2 from the germline V gene are LNHDA and SQIVND (reference sequence). Trimming shortened V by 3 bases and J by 0 bases, and 9 bases separated the two germline ends. The CDR3 DNA reads TGTGCCAGTAGTATCGCGGGAAGCTCCTACGAGCAGTACTTC. Amino acid sequence: CASSIAGSSYEQYF.

The CDR3 spells CASSRDSVGEQYF. The CDR3 DNA is TGTGCCAGCAGCCGTGACTCCGTCGGGGAGCAGTACTTC. The chain couples TRBV9 to TRBJ2-7, with D uncertain. CDR3 length: 13 amino acids. Germline lookup yields CDR1 SGDLS and CDR2 YYNGEE. V was pared by 4 bases and J by 7 bases, with 15 bases between.

V is TRBV27 and J is TRBJ1-2, with 7 bases fitting TRBD1. V lost 5 bases to trimming and J lost 5 bases; unmatched junction nucleotides: 8. Germline V gene sequence: CDR1 MNHEY, CDR2 SMNVEV (reference sequence). This CDR3 has 14 residues. As DNA, the CDR3 is TGTGCCAGCAGTCCGTACAGGGGTTGGTATGGCTACACCTTC. Translation gives CASSPYRGWYGYTF.

The chain combines TRBV6-5 with TRBJ2-6; D gene ambiguous. Germline CDR1 MNHEY, CDR2 SVGAGI. V lost 6 bases and J 0 bases, leaving 3 bases between the germline ends. The CDR3 is 13 residues long. The CDR3 loop reads CASRRSGANVLTF. As DNA, the CDR3 is TGTGCCAGCAGGCGCTCTGGGGCCAACGTCCTGACTTTC.

This chain joins TRBV4-1 and TRBJ1-5; D gene unclear. The germline CDR1 and CDR2 sequences are MGHRA and YSYEKL. V was trimmed by 1 base and J by 0 bases, leaving 7 bases between them. There are 15 residues in the CDR3. The CDR3, as DNA: TGCGCCAGCAGCCAAGTGGCCCATAGCAATCAGCCCCAGCATTTT. Protein sequence: CASSQVAHSNQPQHF.

This clone was seen only a few times. The rearrangement links TRBV6-5 to TRBJ1-6, with D unclear. There are 14 residues in the CDR3. V shed 7 bases and J shed 6 bases, with 13 bases lying between them. Germline CDR1 and CDR2: MNHEY and SVGAGI. The CDR3 DNA reads as TGTGCCAGCACCGAGGTTGGTTCTAATTCACCCCTCCACTTT. Translating gives CASTEVGSNSPLHF.

This sequence joins TRBV9 and TRBJ2-1, with 9 bases matching TRBD2. Germline V gene data show CDR1 as SGDLS and CDR2 as YYNGEE. Germline trimming cut 4 bases from V and 4 bases from J; bases unmatched to any gene: 6. The CDR3 is 15 residues long. The CDR3 DNA reads as TGTGCCAGCAGCCCCAGCGGGGGGCGTTACAATGAGCAGTTCTTC. It translates to CASSPSGGRYNEQFF. The entire variable domain, with the rest obtained from reference TRBV9 and TRBJ2-1, is as follows: DSGVTQTPKHLITATGQRVTLRCSPRSGDLSVYWYQQSLDQGLQFLIQYYNGEERAKGNILERFSAQQFPDLHSELNLSSLELGDSALYFCASSPSGGRYNEQFFGPGTRLTVL.

The chain uses TRBV7-3 and TRBJ2-2; 7 positions match TRBD1. V trimming: 4 bases; J trimming: 4 bases; junction bases outside the gene matches: 6. CDR1 SGHTA and CDR2 FQGTGA come from the germline V gene. This CDR3 has 15 residues. DNA for the CDR3: TGTGCCAGCAGCTCGGAAGGGGGCATCACCGGGGAGCTGTTTTTT. Translating it yields CASSSEGGITGELFF.

DNA of the CDR3: TGTGCCAGCAGTCTCCCGGTCACAACTAATGAAAAACTGTTTTTT. Translated, it gives CASSLPVTTNEKLFF. The chain recombines TRBV6-1 with TRBJ1-4; D uncertain. The CDR3 length is 15 residues. The V and J ends lost 5 bases and 0 bases respectively, with 10 bases between them. Germline values: CDR1 MNHNS, CDR2 SASEGT.

The V and J genes are TRBV2 and TRBJ2-5; D is unclear. The CDR3 has 13 amino acids. Germline values: CDR1 SNHLY, CDR2 FYNNEI. The ends were cut back, 2 bases at V and 6 bases at J, with 10 bases in the middle. The CDR3 coding sequence is TGTGCCAGCAGTGAACCGGTTCTTAAGACCCAGTACTTC. Amino acids: CASSEPVLKTQYF. The full variable domain, rest sourced from reference TRBV2 and TRBJ2-5, is EPEVTQTPSHQVTQMGQEVILRCVPISNHLYFYWYRQILGQKVEFLVSFYNNEISEKSEIFDDQFSVERPDGSNFTLKIRSTKLEDSAMYFCASSEPVLKTQYFGPGTRLLVL.

This clone showed up many times. The chain links TRBV2 to TRBJ1-5; tentative D call: TRBD1 (5 bases). Looked up from germline, CDR1 is SNHLY and CDR2 is FYNNEI. The CDR3 is 16 amino acids. V was shortened by 6 bases and J by 0 bases, with 15 bases between the two germline ends. The CDR3 protein is CASRESGIYSNQPQHF. The CDR3 bases are TGTGCCAGCAGAGAATCAGGGATTTATAGCAATCAGCCCCAGCATTTT.